This is a list of T cell receptor beta chains from one sample in a study of blood T cell repertoires in COVID-19. TCRdb's table, derived via immunoSEQ multiplex PCR, lists solely in-frame clones and lacks some. The sample gives some 130,000 clones, around 82% of which show up once; 44% is in the top ten. Sample: peripheral blood. These receptors originate from a human donor in a cohort sampled during active COVID-19. The CDR3 runs from the conserved cysteine through the conserved F or W. The D gene is left open where the match is weak. Rows give clone size only sometimes, using once, few, many, or a class for an expanded clone.

clone_size: .; v_call: TRBV30; d_call: .; j_call: TRBJ2-3; cdr3_nt: .; cdr3_aa: CAWSVGRGAGGPYF
clone_size: .; v_call: TRBV27; d_call: .; j_call: TRBJ1-4; cdr3_nt: TGTGCCAGCGCGTTGGGGAGGGGAGATGAAAAACTGTTTTTT; cdr3_aa: CASALGRGDEKLFF
clone_size: .; v_call: TRBV2; d_call: TRBD1; j_call: TRBJ2-7; cdr3_nt: TGTGCCAGCGGTAGGGACAGGGGAGGCGAGGAGTACTTC; cdr3_aa: CASGRDRGGEEYF
clone_size: .; v_call: TRBV10-3; d_call: .; j_call: TRBJ1-6; cdr3_nt: TGTGCCATCAAGGAGGGAGGCGGCTCCTATAATTCACCCCTCCACTTT; cdr3_aa: CAIKEGGGSYNSPLHF
clone_size: once; v_call: TRBV6-5; d_call: TRBD1; j_call: TRBJ1-1; cdr3_nt: TGTGCCAGCAGTTACGGACAGGGAACTGAAGCTTTCTTT; cdr3_aa: CASSYGQGTEAFF
clone_size: once; v_call: TRBV19; d_call: .; j_call: TRBJ2-1; cdr3_nt: TGTGCCAGTAGTATATGGATACGGGATAGTTCCTACAATGAGCAGTTCTTC; cdr3_aa: CASSIWIRDSSYNEQFF
clone_size: .; v_call: TRBV18; d_call: TRBD1; j_call: TRBJ1-6; cdr3_nt: TGTGCCAGCTCACCTGGGACAGATAATTCACCCCTCCACTTT; cdr3_aa: CASSPGTDNSPLHF
clone_size: .; v_call: TRBV7-2; d_call: .; j_call: TRBJ1-1; cdr3_nt: TGTGCCAGCAGCTTATATATGAACACTGAAGCTTTCTTT; cdr3_aa: CASSLYMNTEAFF
clone_size: .; v_call: TRBV11-3; d_call: .; j_call: TRBJ2-2; cdr3_nt: TGTGCCAGTAAGACAGTTTCCGCCGGGGAGCTGTTTTTT; cdr3_aa: CASKTVSAGELFF
clone_size: .; v_call: TRBV18; d_call: TRBD2; j_call: TRBJ2-1; cdr3_nt: TGTGCCAGCTCACCACCGGGACTAGCGGTTTACAATGAGCAGTTCTTC; cdr3_aa: CASSPPGLAVYNEQFF
clone_size: .; v_call: TRBV7-8; d_call: TRBD1; j_call: TRBJ1-1; cdr3_nt: TGTGCCAGCAGCTCCCTGCGACAGGGGGCAACTGAAGCTTTCTTT; cdr3_aa: CASSSLRQGATEAFF
clone_size: once; v_call: TRBV7-2; d_call: TRBD1; j_call: TRBJ1-2; cdr3_nt: TGTGCCAGCATTCCTGACAGGGGCATAGTAGTGGGCTACACCTTC; cdr3_aa: CASIPDRGIVVGYTF
clone_size: once; v_call: TRBV28; d_call: .; j_call: TRBJ1-2; cdr3_nt: TGTGCCATCGGGACTAACTATGGCTACACCTTC; cdr3_aa: CAIGTNYGYTF
clone_size: .; v_call: TRBV11-2; d_call: .; j_call: TRBJ2-2; cdr3_nt: TGTGCCAGCAGCTCTTACAGGGCTGCTAACACCGGGGAGCTGTTTTTT; cdr3_aa: CASSSYRAANTGELFF
clone_size: .; v_call: TRBV9; d_call: TRBD1; j_call: TRBJ2-5; cdr3_nt: TGTGCCAGCAGCGCCGGGACAGGGGAAGAGACCCAGTACTTC; cdr3_aa: CASSAGTGEETQYF
clone_size: .; v_call: TRBV7-3; d_call: TRBD1; j_call: TRBJ2-2; cdr3_nt: TGTGCCAGCAGCTCAGGACAGGGTAGCACCGGGGAGCTGTTTTTT; cdr3_aa: CASSSGQGSTGELFF
clone_size: once; v_call: TRBV7-2; d_call: TRBD1; j_call: TRBJ1-6; cdr3_nt: TGTGCCAGCAGCTTAGGGACAGGGGCCTATTCACCCCTCCACTTT; cdr3_aa: CASSLGTGAYSPLHF
clone_size: .; v_call: TRBV19; d_call: TRBD2; j_call: TRBJ2-1; cdr3_nt: TGTGCCAGTAGTCCTCCCGGGACTAGCCGCTACAATGAGCAGTTCTTC; cdr3_aa: CASSPPGTSRYNEQFF
clone_size: .; v_call: TRBV5-4; d_call: .; j_call: TRBJ1-1; cdr3_nt: TGTGCCAGCAGCTTGGACAGGGTAATTGAAGCTTTCTTT; cdr3_aa: CASSLDRVIEAFF
clone_size: .; v_call: TRBV27; d_call: TRBD1; j_call: TRBJ1-2; cdr3_nt: TGTGCCAGCAGGGCGACAGGGGGATCTGGCTACACCTTC; cdr3_aa: CASRATGGSGYTF
clone_size: .; v_call: TRBV27; d_call: TRBD1; j_call: TRBJ1-1; cdr3_nt: TGTGCCAGCAGTCCCGGGACAGGGAGAATGAACACTGAAGCTTTCTTT; cdr3_aa: CASSPGTGRMNTEAFF
clone_size: .; v_call: TRBV7-2; d_call: .; j_call: TRBJ2-1; cdr3_nt: TGTGCCAGCAGCCTACTAGGAGAAAAGCAGTTCTTC; cdr3_aa: CASSLLGEKQFF
clone_size: once; v_call: TRBV19; d_call: TRBD1; j_call: TRBJ1-1; cdr3_nt: TGTGCCAGTACCCAACAGGGGTGGACTGAAGCTTTCTTT; cdr3_aa: CASTQQGWTEAFF
clone_size: .; v_call: TRBV9; d_call: .; j_call: TRBJ2-1; cdr3_nt: TGTGCCAGCAACGGCCCGCGGGAAGAGCAGTTCTTC; cdr3_aa: CASNGPREEQFF
clone_size: few; v_call: TRBV19; d_call: TRBD1; j_call: TRBJ1-5; cdr3_nt: TGTGCCAGTAGTATATGGGGGACAGGGTCGAATCAGCCCCAGCATTTT; cdr3_aa: CASSIWGTGSNQPQHF
clone_size: .; v_call: TRBV19; d_call: .; j_call: TRBJ2-1; cdr3_nt: TGTGCCAGTAGTAGGAAGGGGCAGGTTTTCAATGAGCAGTTCTTC; cdr3_aa: CASSRKGQVFNEQFF
clone_size: .; v_call: TRBV20-1; d_call: .; j_call: TRBJ1-1; cdr3_nt: TGCAGTGCTAGTAAGGGAGTGAACACTGAAGCTTTCTTT; cdr3_aa: CSASKGVNTEAFF
clone_size: .; v_call: TRBV7-9; d_call: TRBD2; j_call: TRBJ2-3; cdr3_nt: TGTGCCAGCGGAACAGCGGGACTAGCGGGAGTGGCGCAGTATTTT; cdr3_aa: CASGTAGLAGVAQYF
clone_size: .; v_call: TRBV18; d_call: .; j_call: TRBJ2-5; cdr3_nt: TGTGCCAGCTCACCGAAGTTCCAGGGCCAAGAGACCCAGTACTTC; cdr3_aa: CASSPKFQGQETQYF
clone_size: .; v_call: TRBV2; d_call: .; j_call: TRBJ2-5; cdr3_nt: TGTGCCAGCAGTGAGTACAAGTACCAAGAGACCCAGTACTTC; cdr3_aa: CASSEYKYQETQYF
clone_size: few; v_call: TRBV11-2; d_call: .; j_call: TRBJ1-2; cdr3_nt: TGTGCCAGCAGCTTAGTTCTTGGCTACACCTTC; cdr3_aa: CASSLVLGYTF
clone_size: .; v_call: TRBV11-3; d_call: TRBD1; j_call: TRBJ1-1; cdr3_nt: TGTGCCAGCAGCTCGAGCCAGGGACAGGGAAGAACTGAAGCTTTCTTT; cdr3_aa: CASSSSQGQGRTEAFF
clone_size: .; v_call: TRBV27; d_call: .; j_call: TRBJ1-2; cdr3_nt: TGTGCCAGCAGTCTTGCCGGGGTCGGGGGAGGCTACACCTTC; cdr3_aa: CASSLAGVGGGYTF
clone_size: once; v_call: TRBV19; d_call: TRBD1; j_call: TRBJ1-1; cdr3_nt: TGTGCCAGTAGTACCAGGGGGATGGGGAGGACTGAAGCTTTCTTT; cdr3_aa: CASSTRGMGRTEAFF
clone_size: .; v_call: TRBV25-1; d_call: .; j_call: TRBJ2-1; cdr3_nt: TGTGCCAGCAGGGGGGGGCTCGAGCAGTTCTTC; cdr3_aa: CASRGGLEQFF
clone_size: .; v_call: TRBV6-2/TRBV6-3; d_call: .; j_call: TRBJ2-2; cdr3_nt: TGTGCCAGCAGCAGGAGGGAGAGGACCGGGGAGCTGTTTTTT; cdr3_aa: CASSRRERTGELFF
clone_size: .; v_call: TRBV29-1; d_call: TRBD1; j_call: TRBJ2-7; cdr3_nt: TGCAGCGTCGGGACAGACTACGAGCAGTACTTC; cdr3_aa: CSVGTDYEQYF
clone_size: .; v_call: TRBV12-3/TRBV12-4; d_call: TRBD1; j_call: TRBJ2-5; cdr3_nt: TGTGCCAGCAGGGGACAGTACCAAGAGACCCAGTACTTC; cdr3_aa: CASRGQYQETQYF
clone_size: .; v_call: TRBV19; d_call: .; j_call: TRBJ1-5; cdr3_nt: TGTGCCAGTAGTACCCTGTACGGTAATCAGCCCCAGCATTTT; cdr3_aa: CASSTLYGNQPQHF
clone_size: .; v_call: TRBV18; d_call: .; j_call: TRBJ2-3; cdr3_nt: TGTGCCAGCTCACCTACGGAGCCGACAGATACGCAGTATTTT; cdr3_aa: CASSPTEPTDTQYF
clone_size: once; v_call: TRBV2; d_call: TRBD1; j_call: TRBJ2-5; cdr3_nt: TGTGCCAGATCAGACAGGGGGCAAGAGACCCAGTACTTC; cdr3_aa: CARSDRGQETQYF
clone_size: .; v_call: TRBV24-1; d_call: .; j_call: TRBJ2-5; cdr3_nt: TGTGCCACCAGTGATCCCCTGATGGGGGGAGAGACCCAGTACTTC; cdr3_aa: CATSDPLMGGETQYF
clone_size: .; v_call: TRBV4-1; d_call: .; j_call: TRBJ1-2; cdr3_nt: TGCGCCAGCAGCCAAGCGCGGCAGGGAGGTATCTATGGCTACACCTTC; cdr3_aa: CASSQARQGGIYGYTF
clone_size: .; v_call: TRBV19; d_call: TRBD1; j_call: TRBJ2-3; cdr3_nt: TGTGCCAGTAGTAGAGAGGGTGGGACAGGGGGCACAGATACGCAGTATTTT; cdr3_aa: CASSREGGTGGTDTQYF
clone_size: once; v_call: TRBV7-2; d_call: .; j_call: TRBJ2-7; cdr3_nt: TGTGCCAGCAGCTTTAGTGGGCCGGGAGCCAACGAGCAGTACTTC; cdr3_aa: CASSFSGPGANEQYF
clone_size: few; v_call: TRBV24-1; d_call: TRBD2; j_call: TRBJ2-3; cdr3_nt: TGTGCCACCAGTGTGTTAGCGGGATCCACAGATACGCAGTATTTT; cdr3_aa: CATSVLAGSTDTQYF
clone_size: once; v_call: TRBV3-1/TRBV3-2; d_call: TRBD1; j_call: TRBJ1-1; cdr3_nt: TGTGCCAGCAGCCATGGGACAGGGACCCACACTGAAGCTTTCTTT; cdr3_aa: CASSHGTGTHTEAFF
clone_size: .; v_call: TRBV4-1; d_call: .; j_call: TRBJ1-5; cdr3_nt: TGCGCCAGCAGGCCTACCCCGGCCCCTCGGGGCAATCAGCCCCAGCATTTT; cdr3_aa: CASRPTPAPRGNQPQHF
clone_size: many; v_call: TRBV5-1; d_call: TRBD1; j_call: TRBJ1-1; cdr3_nt: TGCGCCAGCAGCCCCCGACAGGGGGCGAACACTGAAGCTTTCTTT; cdr3_aa: CASSPRQGANTEAFF
clone_size: .; v_call: TRBV19; d_call: TRBD2; j_call: TRBJ2-3; cdr3_nt: TGTGCCAGTAGTAGGACTAGCGGGAGACCTAGCACAGATACGCAGTATTTT; cdr3_aa: CASSRTSGRPSTDTQYF
clone_size: once; v_call: TRBV30; d_call: TRBD1; j_call: TRBJ1-4; cdr3_nt: TGTGCCTGGAGCTCGGGGACAGGGGATGAAAAACTGTTTTTT; cdr3_aa: CAWSSGTGDEKLFF
clone_size: .; v_call: TRBV7-2; d_call: .; j_call: TRBJ1-6; cdr3_nt: TGTGCCAGCAGCTCCCCAGGGCAGGGTTGGTCACCCCTCCACTTT; cdr3_aa: CASSSPGQGWSPLHF
clone_size: .; v_call: TRBV29-1; d_call: .; j_call: TRBJ1-1; cdr3_nt: TGCAGCGTTCAAGACAGTGAATTCACTGAAGCTTTCTTT; cdr3_aa: CSVQDSEFTEAFF
clone_size: .; v_call: TRBV9; d_call: .; j_call: TRBJ1-5; cdr3_nt: TGTGCCAGCAGCGTATCCCCCGGGCAGCCCCAGCATTTT; cdr3_aa: CASSVSPGQPQHF
clone_size: .; v_call: TRBV24-1; d_call: TRBD1; j_call: TRBJ2-5; cdr3_nt: TGTGCCACCAGTGATTTGACGGGACAGGGGGAGACCCAGTACTTC; cdr3_aa: CATSDLTGQGETQYF
clone_size: few; v_call: TRBV7-2; d_call: .; j_call: TRBJ1-1; cdr3_nt: TGTGCCAGCAGCTTAGCTCAGGGCTCCACTGAAGCTTTCTTT; cdr3_aa: CASSLAQGSTEAFF